Following are 31 T cell receptor beta chains from one sample sequenced in a study of OX40 agonist ivuxolimab in advanced cancers. To prepare the library, the immunoSEQ multiplex PCR assay was applied. In TCRdb, the immuneACCESS table is reduced to in-frame sequences with V and J assigned. These tables do not hold every clone; where another copy was compared, an unresolved V gene accounts for under half, and the others remain unexplained. In this sample the table shows 50,000 or so clones, roughly 84% of which occur a single time. The biggest ten clones account for 4% to 6% of the sample. The sequenced sample was CD4+ or CD8+ T cells sorted from blood, obtained in a trial of the OX40 agonist ivuxolimab. The receptors here all came from an adult with an advanced solid tumor such as melanoma, head and neck, liver or kidney cancer.

J is TRBJ2-3 and V is TRBV4-3; TRBD1 matches at 7 bases. The V and J ends lost 4 bases and 8 bases, in that order; junction bases with no gene match: 24. This CDR3 region has 19 residues. Germline V gene data show CDR1 as LGHNA and CDR2 as YSLEER. The chain's CDR3 is CASSRDRVGAGDLIGTQYF. Written as DNA, the CDR3 is TGCGCCAGCAGCCGCGACAGGGTTGGGGCGGGTGACCTTATTGGTACGCAGTATTTT.

V is TRBV7-2 and J is TRBJ2-3; D is uncertain. V lost 3 bases and J lost 1, with 14 bases in between. The CDR3 sequence is 16 residues long. Germline CDR1 SGHTA, CDR2 FQGNSA. CDR3 coding DNA: TGTGCCAGCAGCTTCGGAGTCCTACCAGGCACAGATACGCAGTATTTT. Protein: CASSFGVLPGTDTQYF.

This chain uses TRBV28 with TRBJ2-7; D is perhaps TRBD1 or TRBD2 (5 bases each). This CDR3 contains 18 residues. In germline, CDR1 is MDHEN, CDR2 SYDVKM. The ends were cut back, 4 bases at V and 2 bases at J, with 24 bases in the middle. The CDR3 reads CASSSLALTGRRTYEQYF. Here the CDR3 DNA reads TGTGCCAGCAGTTCCCTTGCGCTCACGGGACGGCGAACCTACGAGCAGTACTTC.

The chain is built from TRBV11-3 and TRBJ2-1, with a possible D match to TRBD2 (5 bases). The germline V and J ends were trimmed by 4 bases and 4 bases, with 17 bases remaining between them. This CDR3 is 16 amino acids long. From germline, CDR1 is SGHNT and CDR2 YENEEA. The CDR3, as DNA: TGTGCCAGCAGCTCAGCCAGCGGAGCCTATTACAATGAGCAGTTCTTC. It codes for CASSSASGAYYNEQFF.

V is TRBV6-1 and J is TRBJ1-1; TRBD1 matches at 9 bases. CDR1 is MNHNS and CDR2 is SASEGT in the germline V gene. The junction had 10 bases not matched to a gene; V was cut back by 8 bases and J by 3 bases. The CDR3 covers 15 residues. CDR3: CASLRTGGIDTEAFF. DNA of the CDR3: TGTGCCAGCTTGCGAACAGGGGGCATCGACACTGAAGCTTTCTTT.

J is TRBJ2-1 and V is TRBV11-1; the D gene is possibly TRBD1 (5 bases). V was cut by 1 base and J by 8 bases, with 9 bases left in between. This CDR3 region has 13 residues. Germline CDR1 is SGHAT and CDR2 is FQDESV (reference sequence). In DNA form, the CDR3 reads TGTGCCAGCAGCTTAGGGGGCAGGGATGAGCAGTTCTTC. Translation gives CASSLGGRDEQFF.

J is TRBJ2-3 and V is TRBV2, with 9 positions matching TRBD1. The germline V gene encodes CDR1 SNHLY and CDR2 FYNNEI. The length of the CDR3 is 15 residues. V dropped 7 bases and J dropped 1; count of bases not matched to a gene: 6. The DNA for the CDR3 is TGTGCCAGCAATGTAAGGACAGGGGGCACAGATACGCAGTATTTT. This encodes CASNVRTGGTDTQYF.

The CDR3 DNA reads TGTGCCAGCAGCTATGGACTAGCGGGAGTGAGTGAGCAGTTCTTC. This gives the protein CASSYGLAGVSEQFF. The rearrangement joins TRBV13 to TRBJ2-1, with TRBD2 matching over 13 bases. The length of the CDR3 is 15 residues. The V segment lost 4 bases and the J segment 9 bases; nucleotides outside the gene matches: 6. CDR1 and CDR2 from the germline V gene are PRHDT and FYEKMQ (reference sequence).

The gene calls are TRBV19 and TRBJ2-1; TRBD1 agrees at 8 bases. Germline CDR1 reads LNHDA; CDR2 reads SQIVND (reference sequence). The junction had 7 bases not matched to a gene; V was cut back by 3 bases and J by 3 bases. This CDR3 comprises 16 residues. CDR3 in DNA: TGTGCCAGTAGTATGGGTTGGGGGACAGGCTACAATGAGCAGTTCTTC. This translates into CASSMGWGTGYNEQFF.

The chain links TRBV19 to TRBJ2-3, with D unclear. CDR3 length equals 14 residues. Germline CDR1 LNHDA, CDR2 SQIVND (reference sequence). The ends were cut back, 5 bases at V and 6 bases at J, with 15 bases in the middle. The CDR3 loop reads CASSVTGSRDTQYF. DNA for the CDR3: TGTGCCAGTAGTGTCACCGGGTCCCGGGATACGCAGTATTTT.

This clone was detected a few times. This rearrangement joins TRBV7-9 to TRBJ1-2; no firm D call. Germline V CDR1 and CDR2: SEHNR, FQNEAQ (reference sequence). The CDR3 contains 13 residues. The V gene lost 3 bases and the J gene lost 7 bases, with 12 bases spanning the gap. As DNA, the CDR3 is TGTGCCAGCAGCTTTGATTCCTTCGGTGGCTACACCTTC. Translated: CASSFDSFGGYTF.

This rearrangement joins TRBV5-4 to TRBJ2-2, with D perhaps matching TRBD2 (6 bases). The CDR3 is 13 residues long. V was trimmed by 2 bases and J by 5 bases, leaving 7 bases between them. CDR1 is SGHNT, CDR2 YYREEE, per germline (reference sequence). The CDR3 spells CASSLGGTGELFF. CDR3 nucleotide sequence: TGTGCCAGCAGCTTAGGAGGGACCGGGGAGCTGTTTTTT.

V and J are TRBV5-6 and TRBJ2-7; TRBD1 matches 10 bases. The CDR3 has 14 residues. CDR1 and CDR2 from the germline V gene are SGHDT and YYEEEE. The V gene end was trimmed by 3 bases and the J gene end by 3 bases; junction bases not matched to a gene: 3. The CDR3 nucleotides read TGTGCCAGCAGCTCGGGACAGGGGAACTACGAGCAGTACTTC. It is translated as CASSSGQGNYEQYF.

The chain combines TRBV5-1 with TRBJ1-1; D unclear. Germline V lookup: CDR1 SGHRS, CDR2 YFSETQ. Trimming stripped 4 bases from V and 2 bases from J, with 15 bases between. This CDR3 is 15 amino acids long. CDR3 DNA sequence: TGCGCCAGCAGCAACCCCGGGGTCGGTAACACTGAAGCTTTCTTT. Protein sequence: CASSNPGVGNTEAFF.

The chain couples TRBV7-9 to TRBJ2-1, with D perhaps TRBD1 or TRBD2 (5 bases each). Trimming removed 5 bases from V and 0 bases from J, with 17 bases in between. CDR3 length: 17 amino acids. Germline lookup yields CDR1 SEHNR and CDR2 FQNEAQ (reference sequence). DNA of the CDR3: TGTGCCAGCAGCCCGGGCGGTTCGGGGACCTCCTACAATGAGCAGTTCTTC. This sequence encodes CASSPGGSGTSYNEQFF. The full variable domain, its missing parts supplied by reference TRBV7-9 and TRBJ2-1, is DTGVSQNPRHKITKRGQNVTFRCDPISEHNRLYWYRQTLGQGPEFLTYFQNEAQLEKSRLLSDRFSAERPKGSFSTLEIQRTEQGDSAMYLCASSPGGSGTSYNEQFFGPGTRLTVL.

The chain is built from TRBV5-4 and TRBJ2-2, with 7 bases aligning to TRBD1. Germline CDR1 reads SGHNT; CDR2 reads YYREEE (reference sequence). The CDR3 loop spans 14 amino acids. Trimming at V came to 2 bases and at J to 7 bases, leaving 5 bases not matched to a gene. The CDR3: CASSFEGADGELFF. The DNA for the CDR3 is TGTGCCAGCAGCTTCGAGGGGGCTGACGGGGAGCTGTTTTTT.

The chain carries TRBV11-3 and TRBJ2-7; D may be TRBD1 (6 bases). CDR1 is SGHNT and CDR2 is YENEEA in the germline V gene. Trimming cost V 5 bases and J 3 bases, with 17 bases left between them. The CDR3 contains 15 residues. CDR3 residues: CASSRYQGSFYEQYF. In DNA, the CDR3 is TGTGCCAGCAGCCGGTACCAGGGGAGTTTCTACGAGCAGTACTTC.

This clone was seen just once. This rearrangement joins TRBV6-6 to TRBJ2-2; D not resolved. Germline V gives CDR1 MNHNY, CDR2 SVGAGI (reference sequence). Trimming shortened V by 6 bases and J by 7 bases, and 12 bases separated the two germline ends. The CDR3 loop spans 13 amino acids. The CDR3 reads CASSPIIGGELFF. In DNA, the CDR3 is TGTGCCAGCAGCCCCATTATCGGCGGGGAGCTGTTTTTT.

The chain employs TRBV19 and TRBJ2-7, with 13 nucleotides matching TRBD2. Germline CDR1 LNHDA, CDR2 SQIVND (reference sequence). This CDR3 region has 13 residues. The V segment lost 8 bases and the J segment 3 bases; nucleotides outside the gene matches: 1. The CDR3: CASRTSGGYEQYF. CDR3 DNA: TGTGCCAGTCGGACTAGCGGGGGCTACGAGCAGTACTTC.

This chain uses TRBV7-2 with TRBJ2-1, with TRBD2 identical over 11 bases. Per the germline V gene, CDR1 is SGHTA and CDR2 is FQGNSA. The junction had 9 bases not matched to a gene; V was cut back by 5 bases and J by 9 bases. This CDR3 region has 15 residues. CDR3 sequence: CASSIDAGLAAEQFF. CDR3 DNA: TGTGCCAGCAGCATAGATGCGGGACTAGCGGCTGAGCAGTTCTTC.

The gene calls are TRBV21-1 and TRBJ2-7; the table calls TRBD1, which could not be checked here. TRBV21-1 is assigned pseudogene status. The CDR3 sequence is 18 residues long. In nucleotides, the CDR3 is TGTGCCAGCAGCACTCACCGCGGGGACAGGGGGAAGTTCTACGAGCAGTACTTC. As protein: CASSTHRGDRGKFYEQYF.

This chain links TRBV30 with TRBJ1-2; D perhaps matches TRBD1 (5 bases). The CDR3 consists of 13 residues. CDR1 GTSNPN and CDR2 SVGIG come from the germline V gene (reference sequence). The ends were cut back, 0 bases at V and 3 bases at J, with 8 bases in the middle. In nucleotides, the CDR3 is TGTGCCTGGAGTGTACTAGGGGACTATGGCTACACCTTC. Its translation is CAWSVLGDYGYTF.

On this clone itself: The same CDR3 arises from other DNA sequences in this sample as well. This chain links TRBV7-9 with TRBJ2-5; 10 positions match TRBD2. Germline assignment: CDR1 SEHNR and CDR2 FQNEAQ (reference sequence). The CDR3 has 14 residues. V gave up 5 bases and J gave up 4 bases; unmatched junction bases: 4. CDR3 sequence (DNA): TGTGCCAGCAGCCCCAGACTAGCGGGAGAGACCCAGTACTTC. Translation gives CASSPRLAGETQYF.

The chain employs TRBV10-3 and TRBJ2-1, with D possibly TRBD1 on 6 matching bases. Germline V gives CDR1 ENHRY, CDR2 SYGVKD. This CDR3 has 10 residues. Deletions cut 6 bases from V and 10 bases from J, with 7 bases between. In DNA, the CDR3 is TGTGCCATCAGGGGGACAGAGCAGTTCTTC. This gives the protein CAIRGTEQFF.

The CDR3 nucleotides are TGCGCCAGCAGCCAGTCGCAGGGGGCGGGAGAGCAGTACTTC. Its translation is CASSQSQGAGEQYF. The chain uses TRBV4-1 and TRBJ2-7; 8 bases map to TRBD1. This CDR3 is 14 amino acids long. Trimming at V came to 3 bases and at J to 7 bases, leaving 8 bases not matched to a gene. Per the germline V gene, CDR1 is MGHRA and CDR2 is YSYEKL.

This chain uses TRBV6-5 with TRBJ2-5, with TRBD2 identical over 8 bases. The J call could be wrong; TRBJ2-7 is a better fit for the DNA end. CDR1 and CDR2 from the germline V gene are MNHEY and SVGAGI. The CDR3 sequence is 15 residues long. CDR3 in amino acids: CASSPKAGVSYEQYF. The CDR3 DNA reads TGTGCCAGCAGTCCTAAAGCGGGAGTGTCCTACGAGCAGTACTTC.

Comment on this clone: The same CDR3 can be traced to other DNA sequences in this sample. The rearrangement links TRBV5-6 to TRBJ2-1, with unresolved D. V lost 4 bases to trimming and J lost 6 bases, with 5 bases between them. Per germline, CDR1 SGHDT and CDR2 YYEEEE. This CDR3 region has 11 residues. CDR3 sequence (DNA): TGTGCCAGCAGCAGATTCAATGAGCAGTTCTTC. This gives the protein CASSRFNEQFF.

The genes are TRBV2 and TRBJ1-1; 12 nucleotides match TRBD1. The junction had 5 bases not matched to a gene; V was cut back by 5 bases and J by 1 base. Germline CDR1 and CDR2: SNHLY and FYNNEI. This CDR3 contains 16 residues. The CDR3 loop is CASSLGTGGANTEAFF. The CDR3 region has the DNA TGTGCCAGCAGTCTTGGGACAGGGGGCGCGAACACTGAAGCTTTCTTT.

V usage is TRBV7-9 and J usage is TRBJ2-7, with D hard to call. CDR1 SEHNR and CDR2 FQNEAQ come from the germline V gene (reference sequence). The V end lost 3 bases, the J end lost 1 base, and 10 bases lay between the germline ends. The CDR3 has 14 residues. As DNA, the CDR3 is TGTGCCAGCAGCTTCATTGGACCTTCCTACGAGCAGTACTTC. It translates to CASSFIGPSYEQYF. Drawing the rest from reference TRBV7-9 and TRBJ2-7, the complete variable domain is DTGVSQNPRHKITKRGQNVTFRCDPISEHNRLYWYRQTLGQGPEFLTYFQNEAQLEKSRLLSDRFSAERPKGSFSTLEIQRTEQGDSAMYLCASSFIGPSYEQYFGPGTRLTVT.

This sequence joins TRBV25-1 and TRBJ2-5; D is ambiguous. Trimming pared 3 bases from V and 6 bases from J, leaving 11 bases between. Germline V gene lookup returns CDR1 MGHDK and CDR2 SYGVNS. CDR3 length: 13 residues. The DNA of the CDR3 is TGTGCCAGCAGTGATTCAGTCAAACAGACCCAGTACTTC. It encodes CASSDSVKQTQYF.

This chain uses TRBV6-6 with TRBJ2-7; 7 bases match TRBD1. The V gene end was trimmed by 8 bases and the J gene end by 2 bases; junction bases not matched to a gene: 9. Germline V gives CDR1 MNHNY, CDR2 SVGAGI (reference sequence). This CDR3 contains 14 residues. CDR3 in DNA: TGTGCCAGCCGAGGGCGACAGGGCACCTACGAGCAGTACTTC. Amino acid sequence: CASRGRQGTYEQYF.